The clone carrying this T cell receptor (beta chain) was picked up one time. This entry is derived from a study of blood T cell repertoires in COVID-19. Original data processing: Using reference gene primer amplification, nucleated cell counts were estimated. The method was immunoSEQ multiplex PCR; TCRdb's version includes in-frame clones alone and lacks a portion of them. V and J calls and clone size are as listed in that table; D and trimming were resolved from the DNA. The sample contains over 200,000 clones, approximately 87% of which appear only once. Trimming stripped 3 bases from V and 5 bases from J, with 11 bases between. Germline loops: CDR1 MNHEY, CDR2 SMNVEV (reference sequence). The CDR3 has 13 residues.

The sample comprised peripheral blood. The clonotype was recovered from a woman aged 45 to 65 with acute or convalescent COVID-19. The chain is built from TRBV27 and TRBJ2-7; D unclear. The CDR3 sequence is CASSFSSTHEQYF. The DNA for the CDR3 is TGTGCCAGCAGTTTCTCCAGTACCCACGAGCAGTACTTC.